This T cell receptor beta chain is from a study of T cell responses to AZD1222 COVID-19 vaccine. With respect to this clone: Its antigen remains unknown.

Clones were sequenced by immunoSEQ multiplex PCR, and TCRdb holds only the in-frame ones, with some missing. The sample lists approximately 80,000 clones, approximately 85% occurring once. Study observations and caveats: Two AZD1222 administrations were followed by greater Spike-specific TCR breadth and depth. Spike-wide vaccine-associated CD4 TCRs dominated at 160-218 and 743-854.

The receptor comes from an adult who received the AZD1222 COVID-19 vaccine. The sample was peripheral blood, taken 28 days after the second AZD1222 dose.

CDR3: CASSSTGSEQFF. In DNA form, the CDR3 reads TGTGCCAGCAGCTCGACAGGTTCTGAGCAGTTCTTC. The gene calls are TRBV7-3 and TRBJ2-1; D is possibly TRBD1 (6 bases). This CDR3 contains 12 residues. Trimming removed 4 bases from V and 9 bases from J, with 10 bases in between. CDR1 and CDR2 from the germline V gene are SGHTA and FQGTGA.